These 29 T cell receptor beta chains originate from one sample sequenced in a study of blood T cells in healthy people across ages. A second PCR of 7 to 11 cycles used a sample-barcoded 5' primer and a J-beta primer mix. TCRdb re-analysed the 5' RACE reads in MiXCR, keeping a single row per CDR3 protein. The sample holds over 1,300,000 distinct CDR3 sequences, 55% to 75% seen once. The sample was blood. These receptors were collected from a man aged 18 to 30 in good health.

This clonotype showed up just a few times. The genes are TRBV7-9 and TRBJ2-5; D is undetermined. The germline V gene encodes CDR1 SEHNR and CDR2 FQNEAQ (reference sequence). Trimming took 5 bases from V and 5 from J, leaving 24 bases between them. CDR3 length equals 17 residues. CDR3: CASSHSGSGPLGETQYF. CDR3 sequence (DNA): TGTGCCAGCAGCCATAGTGGCTCCGGGCCCTTGGGCGAGACCCAGTACTTC.

The chain carries TRBV6-5 and TRBJ1-2; D perhaps matches TRBD1 (5 bases). The CDR3 sequence is 15 residues long. Trimming shortened V by 2 bases and J by 4 bases, and 14 bases separated the two germline ends. Per germline, CDR1 MNHEY and CDR2 SVGAGI. Written as DNA, the CDR3 is TGTGCCAGCAGTTACGGGGCTGGTTCTAGCTATGGCTACACCTTC. Translating gives CASSYGAGSSYGYTF.

The chain uses TRBV7-9 and TRBJ2-7, with a weak D call TRBD2 (6 bases). Trimming stripped 7 bases from V and 4 bases from J, with 14 bases between. CDR3 length: 13 residues. Looked up from germline, CDR1 is SEHNR and CDR2 is FQNEAQ (reference sequence). CDR3 in amino acids: CASTPFRGYEQYF. The CDR3 DNA is TGTGCCAGCACCCCCTTTCGGGGGTACGAGCAGTACTTC.

The CDR3 region has the DNA TGTGCCAGCAGCCCGGGGGGTACTAGGGACTACGAGCAGTACTTC. Translated: CASSPGGTRDYEQYF. The chain carries TRBV9 and TRBJ2-7; 7 positions match TRBD2. Looked up from germline, CDR1 is SGDLS and CDR2 is YYNGEE. The CDR3 is 15 amino acids. With 4 bases clipped from V and 3 bases from J, the junction kept 10 bases outside the gene matches.

The chain couples TRBV20-1 to TRBJ2-1; D uncertain. CDR3 length: 13 amino acids. In germline, CDR1 is DFQATT, CDR2 SNEGSKA (reference sequence). V was trimmed by 5 bases and J by 0 bases, leaving 8 bases between them. This CDR3 reads CSAGRASYNEQFF. The CDR3 DNA sequence: TGCAGTGCTGGACGGGCCTCCTACAATGAGCAGTTCTTC.

This chain uses TRBV20-1 with TRBJ1-2; D remains unclear. Trimming pared 2 bases from V and 4 bases from J, leaving 11 bases between. The germline gives CDR1 DFQATT, CDR2 SNEGSKA (reference sequence). This CDR3 region has 13 residues. CDR3 sequence (DNA): TGCAGTGCTAGAAACCCAGCTTCCTATGGCTACACCTTC. Protein sequence: CSARNPASYGYTF.

The rearrangement joins TRBV20-1 to TRBJ2-7; D may be TRBD2 (5 bases). The CDR3 contains 13 residues. Germline-derived CDR1 and CDR2 are DFQATT and SNEGSKA (reference sequence). Trimming left V 4 bases short and J 0 bases short, with 10 bases between. Here the CDR3 reads CSATRGNSYEQYF. The CDR3 coding sequence is TGCAGTGCTACACGGGGAAACTCCTACGAGCAGTACTTC.

The chain combines TRBV3-1 with TRBJ1-1, with D unclear. The V end was cut by 4 bases, the J end by 1 base, with 13 bases between. CDR3 length: 15 residues. The germline V gene has CDR1 LGHDT and CDR2 YNNKEL (reference sequence). CDR3 amino acids: CASSPLMDGNTEAFF. The CDR3 nucleotides read TGTGCCAGCAGCCCCCTTATGGACGGGAACACTGAAGCTTTCTTT.

V is TRBV7-8 and J is TRBJ2-7; 8 nucleotides agree with TRBD1. Losses at the gene ends were 5 bases for V and 3 bases for J; bases not matched to a gene: 9. The CDR3 contains 15 residues. CDR1 and CDR2 (germline): SGHVS, FQNEAQ. In DNA form, the CDR3 reads TGTGCCAGCAGCGCAATCCGGACAGGGCTCTACGAGCAGTACTTC. Its protein is CASSAIRTGLYEQYF.

The rearrangement uses TRBV10-3 and TRBJ2-5; 10 bases are shared with TRBD2. The CDR3 is 18 residues long. Germline trimming cut 6 bases from V and 4 bases from J; bases unmatched to any gene: 17. The V gene's germline CDR1 is ENHRY and CDR2 SYGVKD. This CDR3 reads CAIREAGGPPNVGETQYF. CDR3 sequence (DNA): TGTGCCATCAGAGAAGCGGGGGGGCCACCGAATGTAGGAGAGACCCAGTACTTC.

The chain couples TRBV10-3 to TRBJ2-5; 8 nucleotides agree with TRBD2. V shed 3 bases, J shed 5 bases, and the junction held 8 bases outside the gene matches. This CDR3 is 15 amino acids long. Germline CDR1 is ENHRY and CDR2 is SYGVKD. The CDR3 protein is CAISDRGGFVETQYF. For the CDR3, the DNA is TGTGCCATCAGTGACCGCGGGGGGTTCGTGGAGACCCAGTACTTC.

The chain is built from TRBV6-1 and TRBJ1-6; 10 bases align to TRBD1. Germline CDR1 and CDR2: MNHNS and SASEGT. Germline trimming cut 4 bases from V and 8 bases from J; bases unmatched to any gene: 14. The CDR3 totals 18 residues. This CDR3 is CASSGPGQGTLDDSPLHF. CDR3 nucleotides: TGTGCCAGCAGTGGACCGGGACAGGGGACCCTCGACGATTCACCCCTCCACTTT.

The chain uses TRBV20-1 and TRBJ2-3, with TRBD2 identical over 12 bases. The trim removed 3 bases at V and 1 base at J, leaving 5 bases unmatched. Germline-derived CDR1 and CDR2 are DFQATT and SNEGSKA (reference sequence). The length of the CDR3 is 16 residues. CDR3 nucleotide sequence: TGCAGTGCTAGGCTAGCGGGGGGGCCTGGCACAGATACGCAGTATTTT. The encoded protein is CSARLAGGPGTDTQYF.

This chain connects TRBV7-2 to TRBJ1-2; TRBD1 aligns across 9 bases. Germline assignment: CDR1 SGHTA and CDR2 FQGNSA. With V trimmed by 4 bases and J by 8 bases, 5 bases remained unmatched. CDR3 length: 13 residues. The chain's CDR3 is CASSYRGRLGYTF. The CDR3 DNA reads TGTGCCAGCAGCTACAGGGGGCGTCTGGGCTACACCTTC.

This clonotype was observed a few times. The rearrangement joins TRBV4-1 to TRBJ1-5; no clear D gene. V was cut by 0 bases and J by 7 bases, with 13 bases left in between. In germline, CDR1 is MGHRA, CDR2 YSYEKL. The CDR3 contains 15 residues. The CDR3 spells CASSQDSVGRQPQHF. The CDR3 DNA is TGCGCCAGCAGCCAAGATTCAGTGGGCAGGCAGCCCCAGCATTTT.

Here the CDR3 reads CASRRTSGRSAETQYF. The CDR3 bases are TGTGCCAGTAGACGGACTAGCGGGAGATCTGCAGAGACCCAGTACTTC. The rearrangement uses TRBV19 and TRBJ2-5; 13 bases align to TRBD2. The V segment lost 6 bases and the J segment 4 bases; nucleotides outside the gene matches: 8. Germline CDR1 reads LNHDA; CDR2 reads SQIVND (reference sequence). The CDR3 is 16 amino acids.

This clonotype has a single count. The V call is TRBV15, the J call TRBJ2-5, with TRBD2 matching 8 bases. The junction had 0 bases not matched to a gene; V was cut back by 3 bases and J by 0 bases. This CDR3 is built from 14 residues. From germline, CDR1 is LNHNV and CDR2 YYDKDF (reference sequence). The CDR3, as DNA: TGTGCCACCAGCAGGACTAGCGACCAAGAGACCCAGTACTTC. This gives the protein CATSRTSDQETQYF.

J is TRBJ2-1 and V is TRBV15; D is unclear. CDR1 and CDR2 from the germline V gene are LNHNV and YYDKDF (reference sequence). The CDR3 sequence is 12 residues long. V was clipped by 8 bases and J by 10 bases, with 15 bases between them. The CDR3 region has the DNA TGTGCCACCTCCGTTATCCTTGGAGAGCAGTTCTTC. Protein: CATSVILGEQFF.

Many counts were recorded for this clonotype. The chain recombines TRBV10-3 with TRBJ2-5; possible D gene TRBD1, 5 bases. V was clipped by 7 bases and J by 3 bases, with 12 bases between them. The CDR3 loop spans 13 amino acids. Looked up from germline, CDR1 is ENHRY and CDR2 is SYGVKD. CDR3 sequence: CAITDGAEETQYF. In DNA form, the CDR3 reads TGTGCCATCACCGATGGGGCGGAAGAGACCCAGTACTTC.

The genes are TRBV14 and TRBJ2-5; 7 bases are a match to TRBD2. Germline V gives CDR1 SGHDN, CDR2 FVKESK. The V gene end was trimmed by 1 base and the J gene end by 11 bases; junction bases not matched to a gene: 19. The CDR3 runs to 17 residues. The CDR3 sequence is CASSQVPEGGPGNEQYF. The CDR3 nucleotides read TGTGCCAGCAGCCAAGTCCCGGAGGGAGGGCCGGGGAATGAGCAGTACTTC.

V usage is TRBV20-1 and J usage is TRBJ2-7; D could derive from TRBD1 or TRBD2 (6 bases each). This CDR3 region has 14 residues. Germline V gene data show CDR1 as DFQATT and CDR2 as SNEGSKA (reference sequence). V was shortened by 6 bases and J by 7 bases, with 22 bases between the two germline ends. CDR3 sequence: CSAGGGLNFNEQYF. In nucleotides, the CDR3 is TGCAGTGCCGGAGGGGGTTTGAATTTCAATGAGCAGTACTTC.

This chain uses TRBV10-3 with TRBJ2-3; D remains ambiguous. The ends were cut back, 3 bases at V and 0 bases at J, with 7 bases in the middle. CDR1 ENHRY and CDR2 SYGVKD come from the germline V gene. The CDR3 is made up of 14 amino acids. This CDR3 is CAISESSSTDTQYF. The CDR3 DNA is TGTGCCATCAGTGAATCCTCTAGCACAGATACGCAGTATTTT.

This clonotype was picked up a small number of times. This rearrangement joins TRBV6-5 to TRBJ2-1, with 9 bases lining up with TRBD1. Germline CDR1 is MNHEY and CDR2 is SVGAGI. The CDR3 sequence is 14 residues long. Trimming took 11 bases from V and 4 from J; bases not matched to a gene: 9. The CDR3 here is CAPFPGQGYNEQFF. The CDR3 DNA reads TGTGCCCCCTTTCCGGGACAGGGATACAATGAGCAGTTCTTC.

The chain employs TRBV11-2 and TRBJ2-1; 8 bases match TRBD2. Per germline, CDR1 SGHAT and CDR2 FQNNGV. V was pared by 1 base and J by 9 bases, with 2 bases of the junction left unmatched. This CDR3 is 13 amino acids long. The CDR3 here is CASSLGLAFEQFF. CDR3 nucleotides: TGTGCCAGCAGCTTAGGACTAGCGTTTGAGCAGTTCTTC. The full variable domain, completed using reference TRBV11-2 and TRBJ2-1, is EAGVAQSPRYKIIEKRQSVAFWCNPISGHATLYWYQQILGQGPKLLIQFQNNGVVDDSQLPKDRFSAERLKGVDSTLKIQPAKLEDSAVYLCASSLGLAFEQFFGPGTRLTVL.

This clonotype has only a few counts. The genes are TRBV4-1 and TRBJ2-7, with D perhaps TRBD2 (5 bases). V lost 0 bases and J lost 0, with 15 bases in between. This CDR3 region has 17 residues. The germline gives CDR1 MGHRA, CDR2 YSYEKL. CDR3 loop: CASSQEIPGLASYEQYF. CDR3 sequence (DNA): TGCGCCAGCAGCCAAGAGATCCCAGGACTGGCCTCCTACGAGCAGTACTTC.

The rearrangement joins TRBV4-2 to TRBJ1-2, with a possible D match to TRBD1 (5 bases). The CDR3 covers 16 residues. Germline assignment: CDR1 LGHNA and CDR2 YNFKEQ. V lost 0 bases to trimming and J lost 5 bases, with 16 bases between them. The CDR3 DNA reads as TGTGCCAGCAGCCAAGAGGATCTAAGGGGCGGGTATGGCTACACCTTC. Translation gives CASSQEDLRGGYGYTF.

This clonotype was found once. The CDR3 DNA reads as TGTGCCAGCAGTTTAGCTCCCGGGAATCAGCCCCAGCATTTT. Amino acids: CASSLAPGNQPQHF. The rearrangement links TRBV12-3 or TRBV12-4 to TRBJ1-5; D gene ambiguous. This CDR3 contains 14 residues. Trimming pared 0 bases from V and 4 bases from J, leaving 7 bases between.

CDR3 nucleotide sequence: TGCAGTGCTAGAACGCCAGAGACCCAGTACTTC. Its translation is CSARTPETQYF. V and J are TRBV20-1 and TRBJ2-5; D is unresolved. There are 11 residues in the CDR3. CDR1 and CDR2 (germline): DFQATT, SNEGSKA (reference sequence). With 2 bases removed from V and 4 bases from J, the gap between germline ends came to 5 bases.

The chain combines TRBV7-8 with TRBJ1-2; 10 nucleotides match TRBD1. Germline V gene data show CDR1 as SGHVS and CDR2 as FQNEAQ. Trimming removed 2 bases from V and 8 bases from J; junction bases left unmatched: 11. The CDR3 sequence is 16 residues long. The CDR3 DNA follows: TGTGCCAGCAGCTTAACTCCGGGACAGGGGACCTCAGGCTACACCTTC. It is translated as CASSLTPGQGTSGYTF.